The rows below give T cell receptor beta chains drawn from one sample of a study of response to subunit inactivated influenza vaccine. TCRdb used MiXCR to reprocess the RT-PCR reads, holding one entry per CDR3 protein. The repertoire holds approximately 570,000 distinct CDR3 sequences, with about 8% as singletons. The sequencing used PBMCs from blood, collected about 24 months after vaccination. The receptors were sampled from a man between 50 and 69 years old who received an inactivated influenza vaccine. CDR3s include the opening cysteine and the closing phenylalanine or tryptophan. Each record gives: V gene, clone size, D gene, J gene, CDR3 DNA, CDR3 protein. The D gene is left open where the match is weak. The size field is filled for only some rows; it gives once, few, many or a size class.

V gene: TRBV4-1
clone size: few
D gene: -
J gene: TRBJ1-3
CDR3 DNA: TGCGCCAGCAGCCAAGTAATCGTTGGTCTAAGGATCTCTGGAAACACCATATATTTT
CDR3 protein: CASSQVIVGLRISGNTIYF

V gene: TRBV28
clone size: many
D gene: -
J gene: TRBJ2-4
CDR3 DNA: TGTGCCAGCAGAACAGGGTTTGGAAGAAACATTCAGTACTTC
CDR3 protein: CASRTGFGRNIQYF

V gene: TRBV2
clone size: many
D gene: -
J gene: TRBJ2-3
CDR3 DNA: TGTGCCAGCAGGGGGGGACGGCTGGGGGCAGATACGCAGTATTTT
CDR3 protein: CASRGGRLGADTQYF

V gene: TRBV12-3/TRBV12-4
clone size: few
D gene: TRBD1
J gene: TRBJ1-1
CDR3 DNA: TGTGCCAGCAGGACCCGACAGGGCTACACTGAAGCTTTCTTT
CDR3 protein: CASRTRQGYTEAFF

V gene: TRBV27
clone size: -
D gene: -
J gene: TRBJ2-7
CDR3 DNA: TGTGCCAGCAAGGGAGCGGGTAGCTCCTACGAGCAGTACTTC
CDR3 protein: CASKGAGSSYEQYF

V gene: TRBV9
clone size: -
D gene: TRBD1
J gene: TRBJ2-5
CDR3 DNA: TGTGCCAGCAGCGCAACAGGGGCGGTGGAGACCCAGTACTTC
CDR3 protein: CASSATGAVETQYF

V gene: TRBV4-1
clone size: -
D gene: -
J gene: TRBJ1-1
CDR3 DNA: TGCGCCAGCAGCCAACACAGCGGAGGCGGCACTGAAGCTTTCTTT
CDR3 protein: CASSQHSGGGTEAFF

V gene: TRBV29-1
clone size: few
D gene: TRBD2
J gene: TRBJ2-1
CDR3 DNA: TGCAGCGTGACTAGCGGGATCAATGAGCAGTTCTTC
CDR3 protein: CSVTSGINEQFF

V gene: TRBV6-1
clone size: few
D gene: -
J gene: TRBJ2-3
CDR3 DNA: TGTGCCAGCAGGCACACCCGGAAGGGCACAGATACGCAGTATTTT
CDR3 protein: CASRHTRKGTDTQYF

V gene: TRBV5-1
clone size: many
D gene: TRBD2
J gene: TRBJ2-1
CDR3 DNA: TGCGCCAGCAGCTTGACCGGGACTAGCGGCGGCGAGCAGTTCTTC
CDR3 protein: CASSLTGTSGGEQFF

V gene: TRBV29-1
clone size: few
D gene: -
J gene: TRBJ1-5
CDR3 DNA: TGCAGCGTTGCAGACAGGTATAGCAATCAGCCCCAGCATTTT
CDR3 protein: CSVADRYSNQPQHF

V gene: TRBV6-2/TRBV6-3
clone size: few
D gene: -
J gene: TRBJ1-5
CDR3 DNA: TGTGCCAGCAGTCTCGGGACCGTTAATCTTCAGCCCCAGCATTTT
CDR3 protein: CASSLGTVNLQPQHF

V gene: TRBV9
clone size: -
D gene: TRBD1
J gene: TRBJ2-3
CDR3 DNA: TGTGCCAGCAGCGTAGCGACAGGGGGAGATACGCAGTATTTT
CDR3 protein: CASSVATGGDTQYF

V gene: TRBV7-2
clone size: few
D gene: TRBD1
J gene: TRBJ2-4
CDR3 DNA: TGTGCCAGCAGTCGCGACAGGGGGAGGAACATTCAGTACTTC
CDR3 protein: CASSRDRGRNIQYF

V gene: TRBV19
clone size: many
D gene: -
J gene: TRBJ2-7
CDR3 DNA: TGTGCCAGTAGTATCGGAATCGCCTACGAGCAGTACTTC
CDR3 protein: CASSIGIAYEQYF

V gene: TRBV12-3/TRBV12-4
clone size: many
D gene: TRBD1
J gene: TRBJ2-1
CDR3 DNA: TGTGCCAGCAGACCAGGGACAGCCTCCTACAATGAGCAGTTCTTC
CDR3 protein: CASRPGTASYNEQFF

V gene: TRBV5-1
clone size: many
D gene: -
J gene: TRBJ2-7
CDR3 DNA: TGCGCCAGCAGCTTAGGCAACCCCAGCAATTCCTACGAGCAGTACTTC
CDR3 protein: CASSLGNPSNSYEQYF

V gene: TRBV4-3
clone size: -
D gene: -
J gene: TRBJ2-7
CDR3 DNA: TGCGCCAGCAGCGAAACTATGGGGAGCTCCTACGAGCAGTACTTC
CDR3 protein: CASSETMGSSYEQYF